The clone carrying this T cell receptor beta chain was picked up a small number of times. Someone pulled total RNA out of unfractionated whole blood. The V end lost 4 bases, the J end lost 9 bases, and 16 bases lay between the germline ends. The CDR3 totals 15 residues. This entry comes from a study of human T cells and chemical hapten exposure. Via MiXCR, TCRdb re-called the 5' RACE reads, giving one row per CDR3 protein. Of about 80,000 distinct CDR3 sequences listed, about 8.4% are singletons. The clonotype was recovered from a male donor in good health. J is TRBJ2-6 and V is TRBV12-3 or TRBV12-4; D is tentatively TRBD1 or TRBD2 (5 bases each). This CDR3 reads CASSWEMQGGNVLTF. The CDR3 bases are TGTGCCAGCAGTTGGGAGATGCAGGGCGGCAACGTCCTGACTTTC.